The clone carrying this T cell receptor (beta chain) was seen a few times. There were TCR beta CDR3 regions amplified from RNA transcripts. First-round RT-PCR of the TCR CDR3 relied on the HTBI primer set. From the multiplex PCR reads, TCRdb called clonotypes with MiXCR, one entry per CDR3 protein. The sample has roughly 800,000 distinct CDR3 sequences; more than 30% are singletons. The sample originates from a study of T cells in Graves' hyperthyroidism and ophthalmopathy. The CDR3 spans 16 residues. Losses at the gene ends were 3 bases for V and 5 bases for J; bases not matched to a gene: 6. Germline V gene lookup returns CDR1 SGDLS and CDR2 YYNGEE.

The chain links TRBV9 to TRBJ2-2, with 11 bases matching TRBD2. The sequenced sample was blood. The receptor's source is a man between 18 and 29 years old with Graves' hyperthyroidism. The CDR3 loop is CASSGSGRAWTGELFF. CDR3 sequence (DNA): TGTGCCAGCAGCGGTAGCGGGAGGGCCTGGACCGGGGAGCTGTTTTTT.